The entry that follows covers one T cell receptor beta chain sequence. Its antigen remains unknown. The source of the sample is a study of OX40 agonist ivuxolimab in advanced cancers. The study, taken as a whole, reports: Partial responders at 0.1-3.0 mg/kg showed near-lowest clonal expansion.

Clones were read by immunoSEQ multiplex PCR, and TCRdb kept only the in-frame ones, dropping some. The sample records fewer than 80,000 clones, around 84% being singletons. Germline V CDR1 and CDR2: SGHRS, YFSETQ. The CDR3 is 15 residues long. The trim removed 0 bases at V and 2 bases at J, leaving 4 bases unmatched. The chain combines TRBV5-1 with TRBJ2-5; 7 nucleotides align to TRBD2. Here the sequenced sample was CD4+ or CD8+ T cells sorted from blood, taken in a trial of the OX40 agonist ivuxolimab. This clonotype was sampled from an adult with an advanced solid tumor such as melanoma, head and neck, liver or kidney cancer. The CDR3 here is CASSLVLGGQETQYF. As DNA, the CDR3 is TGCGCCAGCAGCTTGGTGTTGGGGGGGCAAGAGACCCAGTACTTC. The whole variable domain, remainder taken from reference TRBV5-1 and TRBJ2-5, is KAGVTQTPRYLIKTRGQQVTLSCSPISGHRSVSWYQQTPGQGLQFLFEYFSETQRNKGNFPGRFSGRQFSNSRSEMNVSTLELGDSALYLCASSLVLGGQETQYFGPGTRLLVL.